The clone carrying this T cell receptor beta chain was recorded only once. The antigen remains unidentified. CDR3 length: 15 residues. Trimming cost V 0 bases and J 7 bases, with 13 bases left between them. Germline CDR1 is MNHEY and CDR2 is SMNVEV (reference sequence). The sample originates from a study of radiotherapy plus CTLA-4 blockade in lung cancer. Study-wide results and limits: Expansion in blood of tumor-derived TCR clones was seen after radiotherapy plus ipilimumab.

Assay: immunoSEQ multiplex PCR; the TCRdb copy retains only in-frame clones and omits some. The sample has tens of thousands of clones; roughly 80% are singletons. The material sequenced was peripheral blood, taken from a patient treated with radiotherapy plus ipilimumab. The receptor comes from a human donor with non-small cell lung cancer who had a complete response to radiotherapy plus ipilimumab. The V and J genes are TRBV27 and TRBJ1-5; a weak D match, TRBD1 (5 bases). This chain's CDR3 is CASSLSGQGRQPQHF. CDR3 nucleotide sequence: TGTGCCAGCAGTTTATCGGGGCAGGGTCGGCAGCCCCAGCATTTT.